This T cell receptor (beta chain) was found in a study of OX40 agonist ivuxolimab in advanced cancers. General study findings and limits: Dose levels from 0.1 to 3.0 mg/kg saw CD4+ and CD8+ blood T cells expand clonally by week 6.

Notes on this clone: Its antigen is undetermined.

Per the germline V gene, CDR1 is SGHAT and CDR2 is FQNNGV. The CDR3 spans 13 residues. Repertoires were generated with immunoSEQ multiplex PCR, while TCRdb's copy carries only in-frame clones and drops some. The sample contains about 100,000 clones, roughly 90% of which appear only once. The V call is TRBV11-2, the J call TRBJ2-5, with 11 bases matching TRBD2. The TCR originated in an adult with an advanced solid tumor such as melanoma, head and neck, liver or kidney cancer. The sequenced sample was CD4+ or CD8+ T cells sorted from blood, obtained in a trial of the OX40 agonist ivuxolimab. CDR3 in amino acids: CASGRALVGTQYF. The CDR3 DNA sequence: TGTGCTAGCGGGAGGGCCTTAGTTGGGACCCAGTACTTC.